This T cell receptor beta chain was captured in a study of blood T cells in healthy people across ages. There are 14 residues in the CDR3. CDR1 is SGHRS and CDR2 is YFSETQ in the germline V gene. Study-wide results and limits: Versus aged donors, long-lived donors had higher diversity and more naive CD4+ cells.

To note about this clonotype: Its matching antigen is unknown. A much larger clone is a single base away; this may be a read error.

Isolation recovered at least 6.5 million PBMCs from every sample. A second about 7 to 11 cycle PCR used barcoded and J-beta primers. A template-switch adaptor that had 12 random nucleotides put a tag on each cDNA molecule. TCRdb re-analysed the 5' RACE reads in MiXCR, keeping a single row per CDR3 protein. The repertoire holds about 730,000 distinct CDR3 sequences, with roughly 43% as singletons. The sequenced material came from blood. This clonotype originated in a woman in her sixties or seventies in good health. The chain joins TRBV5-1 to TRBJ2-1; maybe TRBD1 (6 bases). The CDR3, as DNA: TGCGCCGGCAGCAAGGGGGAAAACTACAATGAGCAGTTCTTC. Protein product: CAGSKGENYNEQFF.